This T cell receptor (beta chain) was sequenced during a study of T cells in localized non-small cell lung cancer (dated by TCRdb to the early 2020s). Regarding the research as a whole: The study examined T cell repertoires in 200 to 300 patients with early-stage NSCLC and compared tumors with uninvolved tumor-adjacent lungs. The cohort comprised a few hundred treatment-naïve NSCLC patients with resected, localized lung tumors. The mean age of the NSCLC patients was about 67 years, with fewer than 150 men and nearly 110 women. The research as a whole found: The highest T cell clonality was observed in uninvolved tumor-adjacent lung, where clonality exceeded that of tumor, suggesting that antigenic responses were more focused in uninvolved tumor-adjacent lung. Because the study design was exploratory, TCR variables were selected using unadjusted p-values without false-discovery rate correction. A median of roughly 60 of the top 100 tumor clones were detected in paired uninvolved adjacent lung, and some 30 of these tumor clones were also found among the top 100 clones of the paired uninvolved adjacent lung. Higher blood T cell density associated with longer overall survival, while higher adjacent-lung clonality associated with shorter survival. Because multi-region tumor sequencing was not performed, intratumor heterogeneity could not be ruled out.

To note about this clone: Its specific antigen is unknown. Per-base qualities were not stored, and no clone one base away is much larger.

At diagnosis, tumor, uninvolved tumor-adjacent lung and peripheral blood were collected and then preserved as a mix of FFPE and fresh-frozen material. Blood samples were analyzed as peripheral blood mononuclear cells for TCR repertoire profiling. TCR beta CDR3 regions were sequenced from DNA using the immunoSEQ Assay. The paper's processing steps were these. T cell density was computed as TCR beta template counts normalized to usable DNA estimated by amplifying housekeeping genes. Using the preseqR package, richness was estimated by extrapolating to 120,000 templates for tissue samples and 400,000 templates for PBMC samples. Clonality was calculated as one minus Pielou's evenness. To identify tissue-enriched TCRs, differential abundance testing was run on productive amino-acid clonotypes with a minimum total count of 5 and an alpha of 0.1. The Jaccard Index and the Morisita Overlap Index were used to measure how much the repertoires overlapped between compartments. GLIPH grouped TCR beta CDR3s together with public tetramer-defined viral CDR3s, and a viral motif had to include at least three viral sequences and show V-gene enrichment. Sourced from immuneACCESS, this table was stored by TCRdb with only in-frame sequences that have V and J called. A share of the clones is absent; for the studies checked, an unresolved V gene accounts for under half, and the remainder has no known explanation. D and trimming were read from the DNA, whereas the V and J calls and clone size are those reported in that table. This sample lists about 48,000 clones; approximately 80% were detected once. Jointly, the top ten make up roughly a sixth of the sample.

The CDR3 runs 12 amino acids, cysteine and phenylalanine included. Solely the CDR3 DNA is kept, with 36 bases framed from the first base. The trim is 1 base for V and 5 bases for J, with a gap of 5 bases between the germline ends. The germline V gene gives CDR1 as SGHTA and CDR2 as FQGNSA. This TCR was recovered from a man aged 40 to 70 with stage I squamous cell lung carcinoma. Here the chain combines TRBV7-2 and TRBJ2-5; the D gene lacks a confident call. Sequenced material: peripheral blood, taken before any cancer treatment. The CDR3 region reads CASSLDVETQYF. The DNA sequence follows: TGTGCCAGCAGCTTAGATGTTGAGACCCAGTACTTC.